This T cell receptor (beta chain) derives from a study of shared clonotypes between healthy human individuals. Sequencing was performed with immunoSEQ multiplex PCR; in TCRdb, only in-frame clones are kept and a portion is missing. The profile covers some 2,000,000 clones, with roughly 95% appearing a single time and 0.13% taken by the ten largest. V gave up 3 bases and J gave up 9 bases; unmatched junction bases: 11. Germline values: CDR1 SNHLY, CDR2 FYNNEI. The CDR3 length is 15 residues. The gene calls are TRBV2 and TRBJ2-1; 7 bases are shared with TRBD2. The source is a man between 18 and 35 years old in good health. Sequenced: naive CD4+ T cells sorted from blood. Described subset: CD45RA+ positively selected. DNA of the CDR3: TGTGCCAGCAGTGAGGTAGGCGGGAGTACTAGTGAGCAGTTCTTC. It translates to CASSEVGGSTSEQFF.